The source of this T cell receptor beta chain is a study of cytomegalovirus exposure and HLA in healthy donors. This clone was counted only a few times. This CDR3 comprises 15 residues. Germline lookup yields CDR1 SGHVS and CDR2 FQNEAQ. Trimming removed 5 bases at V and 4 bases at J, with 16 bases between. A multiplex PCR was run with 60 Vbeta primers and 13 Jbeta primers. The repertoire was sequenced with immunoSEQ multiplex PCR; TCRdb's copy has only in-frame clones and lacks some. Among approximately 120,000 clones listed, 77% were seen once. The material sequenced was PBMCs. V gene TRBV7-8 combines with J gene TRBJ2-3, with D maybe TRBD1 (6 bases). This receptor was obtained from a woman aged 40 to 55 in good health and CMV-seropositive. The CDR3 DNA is TGTGCCAGCAGCACTCGGACAGCTAGGTCAGATACGCAGTATTTT. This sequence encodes CASSTRTARSDTQYF.